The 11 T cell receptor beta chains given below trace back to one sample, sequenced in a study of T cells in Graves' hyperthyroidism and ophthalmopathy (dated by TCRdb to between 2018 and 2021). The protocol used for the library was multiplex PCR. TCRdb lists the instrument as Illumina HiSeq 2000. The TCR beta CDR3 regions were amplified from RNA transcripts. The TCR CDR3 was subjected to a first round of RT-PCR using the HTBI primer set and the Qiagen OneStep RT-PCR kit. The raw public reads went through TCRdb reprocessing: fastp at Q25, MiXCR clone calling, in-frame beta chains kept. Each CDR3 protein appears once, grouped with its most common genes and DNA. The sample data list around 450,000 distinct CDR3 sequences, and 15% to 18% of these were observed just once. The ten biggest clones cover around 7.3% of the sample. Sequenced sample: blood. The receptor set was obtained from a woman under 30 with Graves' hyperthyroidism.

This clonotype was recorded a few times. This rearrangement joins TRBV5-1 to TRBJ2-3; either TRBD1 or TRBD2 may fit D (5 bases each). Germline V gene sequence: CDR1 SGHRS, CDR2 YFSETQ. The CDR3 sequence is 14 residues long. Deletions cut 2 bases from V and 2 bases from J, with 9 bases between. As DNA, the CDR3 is TGCGCCAGCAGCTTCTCCGGGGCCACAGATACGCAGTATTTT. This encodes CASSFSGATDTQYF.

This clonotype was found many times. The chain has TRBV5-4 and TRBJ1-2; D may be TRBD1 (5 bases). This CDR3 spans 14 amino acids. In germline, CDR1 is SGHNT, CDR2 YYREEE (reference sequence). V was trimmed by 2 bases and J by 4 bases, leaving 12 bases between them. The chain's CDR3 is CASSFMGGLYGYTF. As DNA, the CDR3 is TGTGCCAGCAGCTTTATGGGGGGACTCTATGGCTACACCTTC.

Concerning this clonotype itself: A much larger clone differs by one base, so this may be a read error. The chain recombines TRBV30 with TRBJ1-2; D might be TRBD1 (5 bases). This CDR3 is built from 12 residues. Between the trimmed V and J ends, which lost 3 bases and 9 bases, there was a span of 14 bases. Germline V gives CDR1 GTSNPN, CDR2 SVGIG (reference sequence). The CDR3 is CAWSPGRKSYTF. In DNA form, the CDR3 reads TGTGCCTGGAGCCCAGGGAGGAAGAGCTACACCTTC.

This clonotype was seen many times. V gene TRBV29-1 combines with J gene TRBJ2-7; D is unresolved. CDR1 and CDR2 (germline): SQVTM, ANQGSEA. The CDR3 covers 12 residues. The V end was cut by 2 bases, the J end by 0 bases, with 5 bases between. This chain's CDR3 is CSVELSSYEQYF. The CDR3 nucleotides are TGCAGCGTTGAACTGAGCTCCTACGAGCAGTACTTC.

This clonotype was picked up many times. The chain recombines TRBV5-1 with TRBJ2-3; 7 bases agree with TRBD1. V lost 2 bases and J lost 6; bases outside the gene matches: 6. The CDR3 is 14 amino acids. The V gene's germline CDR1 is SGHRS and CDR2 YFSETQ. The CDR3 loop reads CASSFDRAEDTQYF. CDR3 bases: TGCGCCAGCAGCTTTGACAGGGCGGAGGATACGCAGTATTTT.

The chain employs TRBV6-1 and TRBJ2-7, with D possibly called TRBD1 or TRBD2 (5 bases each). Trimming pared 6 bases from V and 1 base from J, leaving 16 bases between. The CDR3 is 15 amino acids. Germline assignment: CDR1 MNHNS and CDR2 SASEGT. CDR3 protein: CASSLGAGMSYEQYF. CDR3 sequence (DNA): TGTGCCAGCAGCCTCGGGGCAGGGATGTCCTACGAGCAGTACTTC.

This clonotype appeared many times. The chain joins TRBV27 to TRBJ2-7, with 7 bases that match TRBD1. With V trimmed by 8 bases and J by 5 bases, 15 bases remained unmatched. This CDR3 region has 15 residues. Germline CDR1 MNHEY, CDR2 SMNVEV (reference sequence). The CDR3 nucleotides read TGTGCCAGCGTTTTGTCGGGCGACAGGGAGCACGAGCAGTACTTC. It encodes CASVLSGDREHEQYF.

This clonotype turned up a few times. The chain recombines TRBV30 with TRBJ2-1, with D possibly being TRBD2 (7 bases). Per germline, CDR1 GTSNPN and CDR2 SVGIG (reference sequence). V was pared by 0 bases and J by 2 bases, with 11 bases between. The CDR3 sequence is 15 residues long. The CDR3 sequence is CAWSVGGGAYNEQFF. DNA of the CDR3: TGTGCCTGGAGTGTAGGCGGGGGCGCCTACAATGAGCAGTTCTTC.

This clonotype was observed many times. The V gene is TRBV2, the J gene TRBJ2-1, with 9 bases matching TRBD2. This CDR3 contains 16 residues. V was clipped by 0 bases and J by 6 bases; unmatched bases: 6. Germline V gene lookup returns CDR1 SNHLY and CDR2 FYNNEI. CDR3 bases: TGTGCCAGCAGTGAAGCCGGGACTAGCCTCCTCAATGAGCAGTTCTTC. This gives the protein CASSEAGTSLLNEQFF.

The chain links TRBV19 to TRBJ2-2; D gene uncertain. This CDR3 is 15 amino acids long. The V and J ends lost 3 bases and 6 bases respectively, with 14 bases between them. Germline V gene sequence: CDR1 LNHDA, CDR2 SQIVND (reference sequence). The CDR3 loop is CASSIEMVAPGELFF. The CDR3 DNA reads TGTGCCAGTAGTATTGAGATGGTGGCTCCCGGGGAGCTGTTTTTT.

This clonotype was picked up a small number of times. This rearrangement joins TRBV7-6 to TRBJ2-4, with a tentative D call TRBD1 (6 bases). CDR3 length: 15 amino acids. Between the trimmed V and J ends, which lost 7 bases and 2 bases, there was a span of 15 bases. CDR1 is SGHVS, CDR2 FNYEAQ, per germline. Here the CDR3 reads CASTTGLLTKNIQYF. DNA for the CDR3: TGTGCCAGCACCACAGGGCTTTTAACCAAAAACATTCAGTACTTC.